The 13 T cell receptor beta chains given below trace back to one sample, sequenced in a study of radiation and T cells in renal cell carcinoma. Time point in this sample: baseline pretreatment blood. Specified treatment: 15 Gy SBRT to primary tumor, nephrectomy 4 weeks later. The method was immunoSEQ multiplex PCR; TCRdb's version includes in-frame clones alone and lacks a portion of them. Of 130,000 to 150,000 clones in the sample, about 88% are singletons; the top ten hold around 12%. Specimen: blood, collected from a patient whose treatment included radiotherapy and nephrectomy. These receptors originate from a woman aged 45-59 years with renal cell carcinoma.

V gene TRBV9 combines with J gene TRBJ1-5, with D possibly matching TRBD1 (6 bases). V lost 2 bases and J lost 0, with 18 bases in between. This CDR3 has 18 amino acids. Per germline, CDR1 SGDLS and CDR2 YYNGEE. The CDR3 DNA follows: TGTGCCAGCAGCGTTGGGGTGGGGGCGGCGGATAGCAATCAGCCCCAGCATTTT. Protein product: CASSVGVGAADSNQPQHF.

The genes are TRBV6-5 and TRBJ1-2; 7 bases are a match to TRBD1. CDR3 length: 15 amino acids. V was pared by 6 bases and J by 8 bases, with 15 bases of the junction left unmatched. Germline CDR1 and CDR2: MNHEY and SVGAGI. CDR3 nucleotides: TGTGCCAGCAGCCCCACGACAGGGACAGCGGAGGGCTACACCTTC. Its translation: CASSPTTGTAEGYTF.

The rearrangement uses TRBV5-4 and TRBJ2-7, with TRBD1 identical over 10 bases. From germline, CDR1 is SGHNT and CDR2 YYREEE (reference sequence). This CDR3 has 16 residues. V dropped 2 bases and J dropped 1; count of bases not matched to a gene: 6. The CDR3 loop is CASSFPGQGISYEQYF. CDR3 sequence (DNA): TGTGCCAGCAGCTTTCCGGGACAGGGGATATCCTACGAGCAGTACTTC.

This chain joins TRBV7-9 and TRBJ1-1; 7 bases agree with TRBD1. V gave up 0 bases and J gave up 1 base; unmatched junction bases: 2. The CDR3 contains 15 residues. Germline lookup yields CDR1 SEHNR and CDR2 FQNEAQ (reference sequence). CDR3 in amino acids: CASSLAGQPNTEAFF. DNA for the CDR3: TGTGCCAGCAGCTTAGCGGGACAGCCGAACACTGAAGCTTTCTTT.

V and J are TRBV29-1 and TRBJ2-3; 11 bases agree with TRBD2. The CDR3 is 19 residues long. J gave up 6 bases and V 1 base, and 18 bases lay outside the gene matches. The germline CDR1 and CDR2 sequences are SQVTM and ANQGSEA. CDR3 sequence reads: CSVEGIVGLAGGSGDTQYF. The CDR3 bases are TGCAGCGTTGAAGGAATCGTTGGGCTAGCGGGGGGCTCGGGGGATACGCAGTATTTT.

The rearrangement uses TRBV14 and TRBJ2-7; D unresolved. The germline V gene has CDR1 SGHDN and CDR2 FVKESK. Trimming removed 4 bases at V and 6 bases at J, with 13 bases between. The CDR3 sequence is 13 residues long. CDR3: CASSLLVLGEQYF. CDR3 bases: TGTGCCAGCAGCCTTCTTGTTCTTGGCGAGCAGTACTTC.

The chain combines TRBV10-3 with TRBJ2-5, with TRBD2 matching 10 bases. Per germline, CDR1 ENHRY and CDR2 SYGVKD. J was trimmed by 3 bases and V by 3 bases; bases with no gene match: 22. This CDR3 has 21 residues. The CDR3 reads CAISETLPDLSGGAGKETQYF. The CDR3 coding sequence is TGTGCCATCAGTGAAACCCTACCTGATCTCAGCGGGGGGGCCGGGAAAGAGACCCAGTACTTC.

The chain recombines TRBV5-4 with TRBJ2-1; a possible D gene is TRBD1 (6 bases). Trimming left V 7 bases short and J 0 bases short, with 11 bases between. Germline V gene sequence: CDR1 SGHNT, CDR2 YYREEE (reference sequence). The length of the CDR3 is 14 residues. Written as DNA, the CDR3 is TGTGCCAGCTATAGGGGGAACTCCTACAATGAGCAGTTCTTC. Translated, it gives CASYRGNSYNEQFF.

This clone occurred a few times. J is TRBJ1-5 and V is TRBV6-4; TRBD1 is a possible D gene (6 bases). CDR1 and CDR2 from the germline V gene are MRHNA and SNTAGT. This CDR3 is built from 14 residues. Trimming cost V 7 bases and J 7 bases, with 17 bases left between them. The CDR3 DNA reads as TGTGCCAGCAACCCCGTGGGGGCAGGACAGCCCCAGCATTTT. As protein: CASNPVGAGQPQHF.

As DNA, the CDR3 is TGTGCCAGCAGCTTGTACGGGGGGCGGACAGATACGCAGTATTTT. It yields the protein CASSLYGGRTDTQYF. V is TRBV5-6 and J is TRBJ2-3, with D perhaps TRBD2 (7 bases). The CDR3 consists of 15 residues. Trimming shortened V by 1 base and J by 3 bases, and 12 bases separated the two germline ends. The V gene's germline CDR1 is SGHDT and CDR2 YYEEEE.

The chain employs TRBV7-3 and TRBJ1-6, with a tentative D call TRBD1 (6 bases). Per germline, CDR1 SGHTA and CDR2 FQGTGA. With 5 bases removed from V and 6 bases from J, the gap between germline ends came to 14 bases. The CDR3 totals 15 residues. CDR3 DNA: TGTGCCAGCAGCCGGGAGGGGGGGATTAATTCACCCCTCCACTTT. It translates to CASSREGGINSPLHF.

V gene TRBV5-4 combines with J gene TRBJ2-1; no reliable D call. V dropped 0 bases and J dropped 0 bases, with 7 bases sitting between them. The CDR3 has 15 amino acids. CDR1 and CDR2 from the germline V gene are SGHNT and YYREEE (reference sequence). The CDR3, as DNA: TGTGCCAGCAGCTTGGCGGCCAGCTCCTACAATGAGCAGTTCTTC. Translating gives CASSLAASSYNEQFF. Full variable domain (outside the CDR3, taken from reference TRBV5-4 and TRBJ2-1): ETGVTQSPTHLIKTRGQQVTLRCSSQSGHNTVSWYQQALGQGPQFIFQYYREEENGRGNFPPRFSGLQFPNYSSELNVNALELDDSALYLCASSLAASSYNEQFFGPGTRLTVL.

V usage is TRBV7-8 and J usage is TRBJ1-3; TRBD1 might be the D (6 bases). The CDR3 spans 16 residues. V was trimmed by 5 bases and J by 0 bases, leaving 14 bases between them. The V gene's germline CDR1 is SGHVS and CDR2 FQNEAQ. The CDR3 DNA reads as TGTGCCAGCAGCAAAGGGGGGCAGGTCTCTGGAAACACCATATATTTT. As protein: CASSKGGQVSGNTIYF.